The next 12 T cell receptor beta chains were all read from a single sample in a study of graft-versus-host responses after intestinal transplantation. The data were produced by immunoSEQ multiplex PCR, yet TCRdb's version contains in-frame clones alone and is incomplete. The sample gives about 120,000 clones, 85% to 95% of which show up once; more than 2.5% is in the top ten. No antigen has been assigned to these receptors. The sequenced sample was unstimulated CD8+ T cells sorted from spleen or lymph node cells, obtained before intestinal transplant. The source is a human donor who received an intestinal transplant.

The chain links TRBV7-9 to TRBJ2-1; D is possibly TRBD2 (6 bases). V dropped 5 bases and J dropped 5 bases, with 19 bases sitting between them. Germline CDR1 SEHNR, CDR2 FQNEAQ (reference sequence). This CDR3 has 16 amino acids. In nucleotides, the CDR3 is TGTGCCAGCAGCGCCGTCCGGGACTCCCGTCACAATGAGCAGTTCTTC. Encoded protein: CASSAVRDSRHNEQFF.

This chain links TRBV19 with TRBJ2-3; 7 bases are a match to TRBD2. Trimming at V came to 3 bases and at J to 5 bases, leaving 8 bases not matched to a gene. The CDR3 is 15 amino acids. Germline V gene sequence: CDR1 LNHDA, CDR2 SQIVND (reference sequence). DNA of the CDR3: TGTGCCAGTAGTATTAGGCTAGCGGAGATAGATACGCAGTATTTT. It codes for CASSIRLAEIDTQYF.

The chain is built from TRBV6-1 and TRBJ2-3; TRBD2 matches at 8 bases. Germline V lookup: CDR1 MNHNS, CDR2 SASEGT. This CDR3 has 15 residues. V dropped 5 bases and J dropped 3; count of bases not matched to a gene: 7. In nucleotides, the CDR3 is TGTGCCAGCAGTCTTAGCGGGAAGGGGACAGATACGCAGTATTTT. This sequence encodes CASSLSGKGTDTQYF.

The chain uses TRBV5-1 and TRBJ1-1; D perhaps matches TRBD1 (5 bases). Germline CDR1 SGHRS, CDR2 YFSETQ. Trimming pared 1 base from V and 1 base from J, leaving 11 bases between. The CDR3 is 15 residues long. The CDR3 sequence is CASSLRYRKNTEAFF. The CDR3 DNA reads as TGCGCCAGCAGCTTGAGGTACAGGAAGAACACTGAAGCTTTCTTT.

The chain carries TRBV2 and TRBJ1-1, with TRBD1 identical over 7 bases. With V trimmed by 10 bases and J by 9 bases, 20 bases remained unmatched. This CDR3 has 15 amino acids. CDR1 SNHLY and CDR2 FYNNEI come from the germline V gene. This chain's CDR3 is CATRTGRGPTNQAFF. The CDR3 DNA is TGTGCCACCAGGACAGGCCGGGGGCCAACTAATCAAGCTTTCTTT. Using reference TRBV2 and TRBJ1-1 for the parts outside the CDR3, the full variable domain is EPEVTQTPSHQVTQMGQEVILRCVPISNHLYFYWYRQILGQKVEFLVSFYNNEISEKSEIFDDQFSVERPDGSNFTLKIRSTKLEDSAMYFCATRTGRGPTNQAFFGQGTRLTVV.

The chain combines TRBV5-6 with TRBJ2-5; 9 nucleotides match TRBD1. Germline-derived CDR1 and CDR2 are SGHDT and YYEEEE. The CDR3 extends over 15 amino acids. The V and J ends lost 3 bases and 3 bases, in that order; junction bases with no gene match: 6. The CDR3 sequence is CASSSPGQGEETQYF. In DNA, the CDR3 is TGTGCCAGCAGCTCTCCGGGACAGGGAGAAGAGACCCAGTACTTC.

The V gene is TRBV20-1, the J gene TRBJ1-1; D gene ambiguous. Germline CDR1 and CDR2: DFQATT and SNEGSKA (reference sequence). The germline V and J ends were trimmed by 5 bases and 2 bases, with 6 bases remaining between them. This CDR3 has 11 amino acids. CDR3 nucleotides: TGCAGTGCTTATATTAACACTGAAGCTTTCTTT. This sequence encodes CSAYINTEAFF.

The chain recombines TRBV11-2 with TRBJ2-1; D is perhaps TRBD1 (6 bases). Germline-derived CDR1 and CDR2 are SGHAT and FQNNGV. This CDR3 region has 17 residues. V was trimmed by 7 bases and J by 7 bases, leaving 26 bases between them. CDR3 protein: CASTLAPETGFMNEQFF. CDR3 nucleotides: TGTGCCAGCACCCTCGCCCCGGAGACAGGCTTTATGAATGAGCAGTTCTTC.

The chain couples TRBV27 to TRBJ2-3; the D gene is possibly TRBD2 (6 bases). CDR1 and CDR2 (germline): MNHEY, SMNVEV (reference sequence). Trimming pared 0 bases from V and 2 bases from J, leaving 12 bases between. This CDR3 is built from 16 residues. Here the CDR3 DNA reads TGTGCCAGCAGTTTATCTTTGTTAGCGGTCACAGATACGCAGTATTTT. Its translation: CASSLSLLAVTDTQYF.

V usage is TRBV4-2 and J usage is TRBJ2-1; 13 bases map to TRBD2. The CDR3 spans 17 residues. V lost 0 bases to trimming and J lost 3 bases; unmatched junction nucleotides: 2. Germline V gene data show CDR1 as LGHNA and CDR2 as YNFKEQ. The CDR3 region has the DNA TGTGCCAGCAGCCAAGATGGACTAGCGGGAGTCTACAATGAGCAGTTCTTC. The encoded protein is CASSQDGLAGVYNEQFF.

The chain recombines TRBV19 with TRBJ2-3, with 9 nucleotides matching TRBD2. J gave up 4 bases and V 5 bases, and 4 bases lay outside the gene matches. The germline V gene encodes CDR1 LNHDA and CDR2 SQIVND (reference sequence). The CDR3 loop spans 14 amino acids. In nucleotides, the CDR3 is TGTGCCAGTAGTTTCGGCGGGAGGGCAGATACGCAGTATTTT. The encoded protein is CASSFGGRADTQYF.

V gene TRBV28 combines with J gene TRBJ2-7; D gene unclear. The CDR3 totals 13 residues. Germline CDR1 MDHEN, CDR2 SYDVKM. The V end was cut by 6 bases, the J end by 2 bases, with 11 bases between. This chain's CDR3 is CASSPLGTYEQYF. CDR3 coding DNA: TGTGCCAGCAGCCCCTTAGGGACCTACGAGCAGTACTTC. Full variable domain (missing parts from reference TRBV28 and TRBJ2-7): DVKVTQSSRYLVKRTGEKVFLECVQDMDHENMFWYRQDPGLGLRLIYFSYDVKMKEKGDIPEGYSVSREKKERFSLILESASTNQTSMYLCASSPLGTYEQYFGPGTRLTVT.